What follows is one T cell receptor (beta chain) and its context. This entry comes from a study of Ad26.COV2.S vaccination and SARS-CoV-2 variants. Overall study context: Ad26.COV2.S, an intramuscular injection, was given once or twice 56 days apart.

V was trimmed by 3 bases and J by 2 bases, leaving 12 bases between them. Germline lookup yields CDR1 SQVTM and CDR2 ANQGSEA. There are 14 residues in the CDR3. Sequencing was performed with immunoSEQ multiplex PCR; in TCRdb, only in-frame clones are kept and a portion is missing. This sample yields about 400,000 clones, of which about 91% are seen a single time; over 1.5% belongs to the top ten. Documented treatment: roughly 18 received Ad26.COV2.S at low or high dose, single or two shots; roughly 5 received placebo; per-sample allocation not given. Sampling took place 63 days after the first vaccine or placebo injection.

The rearrangement joins TRBV29-1 to TRBJ2-3; tentatively, D is TRBD1 (6 bases). The sample in question was peripheral blood, obtained in a trial of Ad26.COV2.S vaccine versus placebo. This sequence originates from a person aged 18-60 years who received the Ad26.COV2.S COVID-19 vaccine or a placebo. This CDR3 reads CSVEAGAITDTQYF. For the CDR3, the DNA is TGCAGCGTTGAGGCAGGGGCGATCACAGATACGCAGTATTTT.